The entry below describes one T cell receptor (beta chain). This clone was seen repeatedly, ten times or more. Its antigen is currently not known. No much larger clonotype is one base removed from it; base qualities were not supplied. These data are taken from a study of T cell changes during pregnancy in multiple sclerosis (dated by TCRdb to between 2018 and 2020). For context, the study as a whole: Changes in the T cell repertoire over the course of pregnancy were examined in this study in women with multiple sclerosis.

The method was the immunoSEQ multiplex PCR assay. The clones in this table, taken by TCRdb from immuneACCESS, are in-frame only. Not every clone is retained; where verified, under half of the shortfall comes from an unresolved V gene, and the cause of the rest is unknown. Within this sample are tens of thousands of clones, with 92% of them counted one time only. The ten top clones hold 0.45% to 0.65% of the sample. The specimen was CD4+ T cells from peripheral blood mononuclear cells, collected after pregnancy. This TCR came from a female donor with multiple sclerosis, enrolled in a pregnancy study.

CDR3 sequence: CASSLGDRGTQETQYF. Read as DNA, the sequence is TGTGCCAGCAGCTTAGGGGACAGGGGTACCCAAGAGACCCAGTACTTC. The rearrangement combines TRBV7-9 with TRBJ2-5, with 10 central nucleotides matching TRBD1. CDR1 SEHNR and CDR2 FQNEAQ are derived from the germline V gene (reference sequence). From the cysteine through the phenylalanine, the CDR3 covers 16 amino acids. Only the CDR3 part of the read is kept: 48 bases, read in frame from the first base. Germline trimming amounts to 1 base on V and 1 base on J, with 3 as the count of junction bases outside the gene matches. Beyond the CDR3, the reference TRBV7-9 and TRBJ2-5 genes provide the residues; the full variable domain reads: DTGVSQNPRHKITKRGQNVTFRCDPISEHNRLYWYRQTLGQGPEFLTYFQNEAQLEKSRLLSDRFSAERPKGSFSTLEIQRTEQGDSAMYLCASSLGDRGTQETQYFGPGTRLLVL.